The 12 T cell receptor beta chains listed next were all sequenced from one sample in a study of cytomegalovirus exposure and HLA in healthy donors (TCRdb year 2017). Library method: the immunoSEQ multiplex PCR assay. A mixture of 60 forward primers for TCR Vbeta segments and 13 reverse primers for TCR Jbeta segments was used in the multiplex PCR. The immuneACCESS repertoire file appears here via TCRdb, limited to in-frame rearrangements. These files lack a portion of the clones; in checked studies, under half of the deficit traces to unresolved V genes, and the cause of the others is not known. This sample lists more than 110,000 clones; 73% were detected once. The ten largest clones capture over 13% of the sample. Sequenced: PBMCs. The receptors come from a human donor in good health.

This clone was found once. The rearrangement uses TRBV25-1 and TRBJ1-2; TRBD1 aligns across 11 bases. Germline V gene lookup returns CDR1 MGHDK and CDR2 SYGVNS. CDR3 length: 17 residues. V lost 3 bases to trimming and J lost 3 bases; unmatched junction nucleotides: 9. The CDR3 is CASSDLRTGGADYGYTF. The CDR3, as DNA: TGTGCCAGCAGTGACCTCAGGACAGGGGGCGCCGACTATGGCTACACCTTC.

The chain employs TRBV6-5 and TRBJ2-6, with D perhaps TRBD2 (5 bases). Trimming removed 3 bases from V and 0 bases from J, with 9 bases in between. The CDR3 extends over 16 amino acids. Germline V gene lookup returns CDR1 MNHEY and CDR2 SVGAGI. This CDR3 is CASSYGLVSGANVLTF. CDR3 in DNA: TGTGCCAGCAGTTATGGACTGGTCTCTGGGGCCAACGTCCTGACTTTC.

The table lists this clone with a few counts. The rearrangement uses TRBV6-5 and TRBJ1-2; D may be TRBD1 (5 bases). Trimming shortened V by 2 bases and J by 8 bases, and 9 bases separated the two germline ends. CDR1 is MNHEY, CDR2 SVGAGI, per germline. The CDR3 has 12 amino acids. CDR3 sequence: CASSYDSEGYTF. CDR3 in DNA: TGTGCCAGCAGTTACGACAGTGAGGGCTACACCTTC.

The V and J genes are TRBV15 and TRBJ2-7; 8 bases align to TRBD1. Germline V lookup: CDR1 LNHNV, CDR2 YYDKDF (reference sequence). The CDR3 is 17 amino acids. With V trimmed by 0 bases and J by 3 bases, 10 bases remained unmatched. CDR3 nucleotide sequence: TGTGCCACCAGCAGAGATCCTATGGCAGGGGGCAACTACGAGCAGTACTTC. Amino acid sequence: CATSRDPMAGGNYEQYF. Full variable domain (remainder filled in from reference TRBV15 and TRBJ2-7): DAMVIQNPRYQVTQFGKPVTLSCSQTLNHNVMYWYQQKSSQAPKLLFHYYDKDFNNEADTPDNFQSRRPNTSFCFLDIRSPGLGDTAMYLCATSRDPMAGGNYEQYFGPGTRLTVT.

V is TRBV11-2 and J is TRBJ1-4, with TRBD1 as a possible D gene (6 bases). Germline CDR1 is SGHAT and CDR2 is FQNNGV. Trimming cost V 1 base and J 7 bases, with 19 bases left between them. This CDR3 region has 17 residues. CDR3 sequence: CASSLARAGGQGEKLFF. The DNA of the CDR3 is TGTGCCAGCAGCTTAGCCAGGGCCGGGGGGCAAGGTGAAAAACTGTTTTTT.

The chain is built from TRBV2 and TRBJ1-5; TRBD1 agrees at 11 bases. The CDR3 has 15 amino acids. The V and J ends lost 5 bases and 6 bases, in that order; junction bases with no gene match: 6. In germline, CDR1 is SNHLY, CDR2 FYNNEI. The CDR3 loop is CASSFGQGAGQPQHF. The CDR3 DNA reads TGTGCCAGCAGTTTTGGACAGGGGGCGGGTCAGCCCCAGCATTTT.

The chain carries TRBV5-1 and TRBJ2-3; no definite D call. V shed 0 bases and J shed 4 bases, with 15 bases lying between them. Germline loops: CDR1 SGHRS, CDR2 YFSETQ. CDR3 length: 16 amino acids. CDR3 bases: TGCGCCAGCAGCTTGGCCGAGGCCAGAATGTCAGATACGCAGTATTTT. This encodes CASSLAEARMSDTQYF.

This sequence joins TRBV7-2 and TRBJ2-2, with 8 bases that match TRBD1. With V trimmed by 5 bases and J by 7 bases, 6 bases remained unmatched. This CDR3 comprises 14 residues. Germline values: CDR1 SGHTA, CDR2 FQGNSA. The CDR3 DNA is TGTGCCAGCAGCCCTACAGGGGGTGGCGGGGAGCTGTTTTTT. Translation: CASSPTGGGGELFF. The entire variable domain, with the rest obtained from reference TRBV7-2 and TRBJ2-2, is as follows: GAGVSQSPSNKVTEKGKDVELRCDPISGHTALYWYRQSLGQGLEFLIYFQGNSAPDKSGLPSDRFSAERTGGSVSTLTIQRTQQEDSAVYLCASSPTGGGGELFFGEGSRLTVL.

The chain combines TRBV5-4 with TRBJ1-1; TRBD1 is a possible D gene (6 bases). Per germline, CDR1 SGHNT and CDR2 YYREEE (reference sequence). The germline V and J ends were trimmed by 4 bases and 6 bases, with 13 bases remaining between them. The CDR3 contains 13 residues. CDR3 amino acids: CASSPQGRAEAFF. In nucleotides, the CDR3 is TGTGCCAGCAGCCCACAGGGAAGGGCTGAAGCTTTCTTT.

This clone was counted between two and nine times. The chain joins TRBV28 to TRBJ1-2; D gene ambiguous. Germline V lookup: CDR1 MDHEN, CDR2 SYDVKM. CDR3 length equals 11 residues. Trimming pared 4 bases from V and 13 bases from J, leaving 13 bases between. CDR3 loop: CASSSLGSSTF. As DNA, the CDR3 is TGTGCCAGCAGTTCGTTGGGGAGTTCCACCTTC.

The gene calls are TRBV9 and TRBJ1-2; D perhaps matches TRBD1 (5 bases). Trimming stripped 3 bases from V and 4 bases from J, with 16 bases between. In germline, CDR1 is SGDLS, CDR2 YYNGEE. This CDR3 has 15 residues. The CDR3 is CASSASQAVPYGYTF. The CDR3 DNA reads TGTGCCAGCAGCGCCTCACAGGCCGTACCCTATGGCTACACCTTC.

The chain uses TRBV5-4 and TRBJ1-2; D is possibly TRBD1 (5 bases). This CDR3 has 13 amino acids. With 2 bases removed from V and 4 bases from J, the gap between germline ends came to 9 bases. The germline gives CDR1 SGHNT, CDR2 YYREEE (reference sequence). DNA for the CDR3: TGTGCCAGCAGCTTAACAGGCCGCTATGGCTACACCTTC. Amino acids: CASSLTGRYGYTF.